The present entry profiles one TCR beta chain with its context. Its specificity is not known. Resections took place in Japan or China from the mid-2010s to the late 2010s. This sample was taken from a study of immune evolution from preneoplasia to lung adenocarcinoma. Study-level results: KRAS-mutant nodules had the highest T cell clonality. Normal lung had the highest top T cell clone frequencies.

Measured with immunoSEQ multiplex PCR; TCRdb has only the in-frame clones, and not every one. The sample lists under 15,000 clones, approximately 87% occurring once. The specimen was FFPE tissue from an adenomatous hyperplasia lung lesion. Noted subset: atypical adenomatous hyperplasia (AAH), lung preneoplasia. This clonotype was obtained from a person aged 50-70 years with lung adenocarcinoma.

The CDR3 bases are TGTGCCAGCAGCCGGGGACTAGCGGCAGATACGCAGTATTTT. Encoded protein: CASSRGLAADTQYF. V is TRBV5-4 and J is TRBJ2-3, with 11 bases matching TRBD2. This CDR3 spans 14 amino acids. Per germline, CDR1 SGHNT and CDR2 YYREEE (reference sequence). J lost 4 bases, V lost 4 bases, and 2 bases had no gene match. Looking up the rest from reference TRBV5-4 and TRBJ2-3 gives the full variable domain: ETGVTQSPTHLIKTRGQQVTLRCSSQSGHNTVSWYQQALGQGPQFIFQYYREEENGRGNFPPRFSGLQFPNYSSELNVNALELDDSALYLCASSRGLAADTQYFGPGTRLTVL.